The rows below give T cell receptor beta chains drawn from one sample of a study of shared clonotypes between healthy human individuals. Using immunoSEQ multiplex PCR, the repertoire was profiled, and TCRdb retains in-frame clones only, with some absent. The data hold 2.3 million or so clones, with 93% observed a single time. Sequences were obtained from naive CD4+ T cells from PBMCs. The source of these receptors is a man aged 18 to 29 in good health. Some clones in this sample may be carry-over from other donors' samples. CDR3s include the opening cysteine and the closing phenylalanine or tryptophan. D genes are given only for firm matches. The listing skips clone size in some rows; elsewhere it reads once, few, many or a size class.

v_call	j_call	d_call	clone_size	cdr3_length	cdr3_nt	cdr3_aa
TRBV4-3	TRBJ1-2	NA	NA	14	TGCGCCAGCAGCCAAACTCGGGACACCTATGGCTACACCTTC	CASSQTRDTYGYTF
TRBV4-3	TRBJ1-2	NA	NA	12	TGCGCCAGCAGCCAAGAGGGGGGTGGCTACACCTTC	CASSQEGGGYTF
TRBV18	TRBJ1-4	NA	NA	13	TGTGCCAGCTCAACGACGGGATACGAAAAACTGTTTTTT	CASSTTGYEKLFF
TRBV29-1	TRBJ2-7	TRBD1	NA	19	TGCAGCGGGGGAGACCAGAGACTAGTTTTACAGGGGGAGAGGTACGAGCAGTACTTC	CSGGDQRLVLQGERYEQYF
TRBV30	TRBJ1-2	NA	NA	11	TGTGCCTGGAGTGTACGGACTGGCTACACCTTC	CAWSVRTGYTF
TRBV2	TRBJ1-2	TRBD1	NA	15	TGTGCCAGCACGGTGGACAGGAGCTCTCATTGGGGCTACACCTTC	CASTVDRSSHWGYTF
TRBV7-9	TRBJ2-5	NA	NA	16	TGTGCCAGCAGCTTAGACAGGACCACAGCCCAAGAGACCCAGTACTTC	CASSLDRTTAQETQYF
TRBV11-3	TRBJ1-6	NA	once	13	TGTGCCAGCACCCTACACCTGGGGTCACCCCTCCACTTT	CASTLHLGSPLHF
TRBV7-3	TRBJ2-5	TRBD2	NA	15	TGTGCCAGCAGCTTAATCCCGGGGGGGCAAGAGACCCAGTACTTC	CASSLIPGGQETQYF
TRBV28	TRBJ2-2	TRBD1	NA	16	TGTGCCAGCAGTTCTACCGGACAGGGGATCCCCGGGGAGCTGTTTTTT	CASSSTGQGIPGELFF
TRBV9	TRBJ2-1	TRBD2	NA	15	TGTGCCAGCAGCGTAAGCGGGAGTCCATACAATGAGCAGTTCTTC	CASSVSGSPYNEQFF
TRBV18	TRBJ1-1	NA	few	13	TGTGCCAGCTCACCGCAGGGGAACACTGAAGCTTTCTTT	CASSPQGNTEAFF
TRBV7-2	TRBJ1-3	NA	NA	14	TGTGCCAGCAGCTACCGGGCCGGTGGAAACACCATATATTTT	CASSYRAGGNTIYF
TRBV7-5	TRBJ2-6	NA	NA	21	TGTGCCAGAAGCTTAGTTGACGACAGGGCCCCGTCCGACTCCGGGGCCAACGTCCTGACTTTC	CARSLVDDRAPSDSGANVLTF
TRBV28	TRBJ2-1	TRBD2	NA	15	TGTGCCAGCAGTCCCCCGGGACTAGGTCCGCATGAGCAGTTCTTC	CASSPPGLGPHEQFF
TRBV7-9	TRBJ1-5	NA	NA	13	TGTGCCAGCAGCCGTGGGACCGCCCGGCCCCAGCATTTT	CASSRGTARPQHF